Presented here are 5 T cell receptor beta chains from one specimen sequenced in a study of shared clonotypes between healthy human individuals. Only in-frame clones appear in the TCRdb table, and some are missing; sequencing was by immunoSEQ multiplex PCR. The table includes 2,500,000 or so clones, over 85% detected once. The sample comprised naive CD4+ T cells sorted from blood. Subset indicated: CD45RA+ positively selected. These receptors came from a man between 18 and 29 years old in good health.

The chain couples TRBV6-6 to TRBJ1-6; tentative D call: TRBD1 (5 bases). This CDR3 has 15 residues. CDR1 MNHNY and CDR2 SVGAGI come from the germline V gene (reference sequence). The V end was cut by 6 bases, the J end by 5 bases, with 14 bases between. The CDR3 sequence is CASRLSGTDNSPLHF. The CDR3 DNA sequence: TGTGCCAGCAGATTATCCGGGACGGATAATTCACCCCTCCACTTT.

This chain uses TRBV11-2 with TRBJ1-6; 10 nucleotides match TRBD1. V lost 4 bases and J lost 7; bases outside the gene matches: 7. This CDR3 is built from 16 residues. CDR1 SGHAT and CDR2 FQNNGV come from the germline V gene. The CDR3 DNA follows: TGTGCCAGCAGCTCCCACCGGGACAGGGGAAATTCACCCCTCCACTTT. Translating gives CASSSHRDRGNSPLHF.

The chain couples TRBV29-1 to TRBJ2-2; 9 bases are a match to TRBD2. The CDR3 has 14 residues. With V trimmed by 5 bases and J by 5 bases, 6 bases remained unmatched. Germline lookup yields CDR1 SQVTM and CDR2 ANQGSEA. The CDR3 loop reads CSVRRGGQTGELFF. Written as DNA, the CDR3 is TGCAGCGTTAGGCGGGGGGGCCAAACCGGGGAGCTGTTTTTT.

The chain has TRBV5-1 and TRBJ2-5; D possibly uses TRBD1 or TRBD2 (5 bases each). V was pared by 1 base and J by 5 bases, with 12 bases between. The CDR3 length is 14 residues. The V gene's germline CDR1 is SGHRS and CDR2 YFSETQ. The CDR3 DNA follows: TGCGCCAGCAGCTTGTGGGGCAGGGAGGAGACCCAGTACTTC. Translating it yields CASSLWGREETQYF.

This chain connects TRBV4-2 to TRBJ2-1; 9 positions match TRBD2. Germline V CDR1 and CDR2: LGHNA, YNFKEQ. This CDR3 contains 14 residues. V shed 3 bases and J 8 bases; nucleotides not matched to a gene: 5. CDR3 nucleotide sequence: TGTGCCAGCAGCCAGACCGGGACTAGCTATGAGCAGTTCTTC. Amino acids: CASSQTGTSYEQFF.